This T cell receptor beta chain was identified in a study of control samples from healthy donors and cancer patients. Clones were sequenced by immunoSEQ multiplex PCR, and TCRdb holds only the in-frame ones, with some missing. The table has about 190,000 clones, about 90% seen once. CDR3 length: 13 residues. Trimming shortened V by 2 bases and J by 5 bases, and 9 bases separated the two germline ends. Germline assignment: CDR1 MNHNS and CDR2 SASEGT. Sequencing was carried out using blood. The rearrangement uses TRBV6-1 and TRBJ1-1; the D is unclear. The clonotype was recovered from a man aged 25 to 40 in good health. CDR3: CASSEQGWTEAFF. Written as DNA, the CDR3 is TGTGCCAGCAGTGAACAAGGGTGGACTGAAGCTTTCTTT.